This TCR beta chain is from a study of beta chain features in type 1 diabetes. General observations from the study: Shortening that was moderate but significant affected the TCRB CDR3s of Type 1 diabetes patients in all four CD4+ subsets. Any HLA type influence on TCRB rearrangement was left unresolved here.

The germline V gene encodes CDR1 SGHNT and CDR2 YYREEE (reference sequence). V lost 3 bases and J lost 3; bases outside the gene matches: 8. The CDR3 runs to 16 residues. To note about this clone: Its antigen remains unknown.

Expressed TCRB transcripts got sequenced, as all isolated RNA was reverse transcribed. Assay: immunoSEQ multiplex PCR; the TCRdb copy retains only in-frame clones and omits some. The sample has a few hundred thousand clones; approximately 16% are singletons. The chain recombines TRBV5-4 with TRBJ2-3; TRBD1 matches at 9 bases. This TCR was recovered from a man aged 25 to 40 with type 1 diabetes. The sample taken for sequencing was naive CD4+ T cells from blood. The CDR3 sequence: CASSWRTGVGTDTQYF. CDR3 DNA: TGTGCCAGCAGCTGGAGGACAGGGGTCGGGACAGATACGCAGTATTTT.